The entry that follows covers one T cell receptor beta chain sequence. Its antigen is not identified. This sample was included in a study of T cells after yellow fever vaccination. Study findings and constraints: Clonotypes shared by both compartments, CD4 and CD8, made up a small share.

The CDR3 spans 13 residues. Germline V gene lookup returns CDR1 SNHLY and CDR2 FYNNEI. V was shortened by 7 bases and J by 5 bases, with 14 bases between the two germline ends. Template switching by 5'RACE produced TCR cDNA, adding a universal primer site and UMIs. One entry per CDR3 protein, called by TCRdb with MiXCR from the 5' RACE reads. Of 350,000 to 550,000 distinct CDR3 sequences listed, over 15% are singletons. Sample: PBMCs, taken before the yellow fever booster vaccination. The sequence was obtained from a man younger than 35 who received the YFV17D yellow fever vaccine. The chain joins TRBV2 to TRBJ1-1; no clear D gene. The CDR3 nucleotides read TGTGCCAGCACCCCGCACAGCGGGACTGAAGCTTTCTTT. Its protein product is CASTPHSGTEAFF.